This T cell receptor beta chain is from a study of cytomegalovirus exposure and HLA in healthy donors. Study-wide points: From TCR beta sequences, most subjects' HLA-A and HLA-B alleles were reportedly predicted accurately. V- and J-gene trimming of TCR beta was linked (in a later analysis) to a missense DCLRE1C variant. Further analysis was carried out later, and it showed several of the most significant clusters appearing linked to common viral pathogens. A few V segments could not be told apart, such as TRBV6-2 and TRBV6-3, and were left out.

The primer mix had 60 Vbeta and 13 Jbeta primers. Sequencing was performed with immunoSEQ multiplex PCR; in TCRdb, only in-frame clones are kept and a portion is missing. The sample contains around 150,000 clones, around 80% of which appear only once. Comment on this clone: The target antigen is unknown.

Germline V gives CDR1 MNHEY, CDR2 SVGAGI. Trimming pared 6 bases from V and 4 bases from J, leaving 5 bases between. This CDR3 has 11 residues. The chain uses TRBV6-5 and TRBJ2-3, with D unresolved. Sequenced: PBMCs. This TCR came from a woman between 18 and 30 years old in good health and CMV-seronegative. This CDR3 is CASRSADTQYF. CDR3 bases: TGTGCCAGCAGGTCCGCAGATACGCAGTATTTT.